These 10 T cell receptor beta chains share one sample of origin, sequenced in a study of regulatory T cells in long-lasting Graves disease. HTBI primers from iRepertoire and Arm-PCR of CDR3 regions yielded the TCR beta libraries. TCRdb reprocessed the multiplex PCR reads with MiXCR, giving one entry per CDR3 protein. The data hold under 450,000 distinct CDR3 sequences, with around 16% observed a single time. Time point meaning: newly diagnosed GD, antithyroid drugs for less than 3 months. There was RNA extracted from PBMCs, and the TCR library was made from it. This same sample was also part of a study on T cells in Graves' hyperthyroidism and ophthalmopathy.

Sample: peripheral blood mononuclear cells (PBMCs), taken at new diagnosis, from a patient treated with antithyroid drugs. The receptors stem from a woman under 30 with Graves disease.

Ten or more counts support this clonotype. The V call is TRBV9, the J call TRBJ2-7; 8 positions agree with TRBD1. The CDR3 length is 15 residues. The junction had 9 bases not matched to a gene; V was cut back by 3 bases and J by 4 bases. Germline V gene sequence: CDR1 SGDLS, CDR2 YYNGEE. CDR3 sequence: CASSGQRQGKYEQYF. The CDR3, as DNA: TGTGCCAGCAGCGGACAGAGACAGGGGAAATACGAGCAGTACTTC.

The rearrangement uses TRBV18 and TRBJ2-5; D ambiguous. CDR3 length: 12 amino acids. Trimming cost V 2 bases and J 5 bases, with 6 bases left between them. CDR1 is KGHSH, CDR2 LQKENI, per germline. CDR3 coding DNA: TGTGCCAGCTCACCATCAGAGGAGACCCAGTACTTC. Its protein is CASSPSEETQYF. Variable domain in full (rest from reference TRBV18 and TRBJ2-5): NAGVMQNPRHLVRRRGQEARLRCSPMKGHSHVYWYRQLPEEGLKFMVYLQKENIIDESGMPKERFSAEFPKEGPSILRIQQVVRGDSAAYFCASSPSEETQYFGPGTRLLVL.

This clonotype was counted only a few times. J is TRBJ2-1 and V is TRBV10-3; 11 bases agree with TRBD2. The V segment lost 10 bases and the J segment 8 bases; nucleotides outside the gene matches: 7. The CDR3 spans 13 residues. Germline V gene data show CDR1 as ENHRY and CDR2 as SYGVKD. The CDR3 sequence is CASSGGAVYEQFF. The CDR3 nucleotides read TGTGCCAGTAGCGGGGGGGCCGTTTATGAGCAGTTCTTC.

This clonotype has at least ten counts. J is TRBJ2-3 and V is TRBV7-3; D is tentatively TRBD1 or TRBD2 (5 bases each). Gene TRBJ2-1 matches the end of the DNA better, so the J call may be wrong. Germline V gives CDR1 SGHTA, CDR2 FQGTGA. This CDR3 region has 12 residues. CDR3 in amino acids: CASALFGGEQFF. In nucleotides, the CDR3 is TGTGCCAGCGCCCTTTTTGGGGGTGAGCAGTTCTTC.

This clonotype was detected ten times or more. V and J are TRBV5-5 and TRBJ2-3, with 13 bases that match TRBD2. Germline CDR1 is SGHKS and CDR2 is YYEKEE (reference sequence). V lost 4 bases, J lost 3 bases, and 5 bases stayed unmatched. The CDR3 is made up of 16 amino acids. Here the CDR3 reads CASSIGLAGVTDTQYF. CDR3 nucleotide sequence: TGTGCCAGCAGCATCGGACTAGCGGGAGTGACAGATACGCAGTATTTT.

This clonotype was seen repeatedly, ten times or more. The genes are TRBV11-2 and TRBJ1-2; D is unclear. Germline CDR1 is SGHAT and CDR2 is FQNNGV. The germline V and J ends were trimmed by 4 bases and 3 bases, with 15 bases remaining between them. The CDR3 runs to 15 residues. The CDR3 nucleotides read TGTGCCAGCAGCTCCCGGATCTCGGAGGACTATGGCTACACCTTC. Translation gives CASSSRISEDYGYTF.

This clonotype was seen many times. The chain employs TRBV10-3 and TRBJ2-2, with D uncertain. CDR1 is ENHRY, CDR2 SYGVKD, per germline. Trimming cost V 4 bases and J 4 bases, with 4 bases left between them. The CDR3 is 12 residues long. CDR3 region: CAISGVTGELFF. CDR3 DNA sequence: TGTGCCATCAGTGGAGTCACCGGGGAGCTGTTTTTT.

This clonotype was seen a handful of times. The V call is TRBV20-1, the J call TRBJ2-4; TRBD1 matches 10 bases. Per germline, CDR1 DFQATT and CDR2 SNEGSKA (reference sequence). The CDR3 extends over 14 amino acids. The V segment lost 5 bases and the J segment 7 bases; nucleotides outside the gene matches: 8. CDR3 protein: CSAGTGTGVNIQYF. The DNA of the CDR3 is TGCAGTGCTGGTACCGGGACAGGGGTCAACATTCAGTACTTC.

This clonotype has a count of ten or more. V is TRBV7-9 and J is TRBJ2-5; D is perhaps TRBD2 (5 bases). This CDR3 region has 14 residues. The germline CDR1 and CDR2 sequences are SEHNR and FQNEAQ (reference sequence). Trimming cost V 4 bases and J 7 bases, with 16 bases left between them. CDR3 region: CASSSTRTAGTQYF. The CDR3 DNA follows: TGTGCCAGCAGCTCAACCCGAACGGCGGGGACCCAGTACTTC.

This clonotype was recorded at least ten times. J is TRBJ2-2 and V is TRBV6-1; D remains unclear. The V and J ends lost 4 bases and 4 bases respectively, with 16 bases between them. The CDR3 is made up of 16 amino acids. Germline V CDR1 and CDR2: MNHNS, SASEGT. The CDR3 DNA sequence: TGTGCCAGCAGTGTAAGAGTAATCCCCATCACCGGGGAGCTGTTTTTT. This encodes CASSVRVIPITGELFF.